The entry that follows covers one T cell receptor (beta chain) sequence. The antigen remains unidentified. The source of the sample is a study of identical twins. General observations from the study: Within twin pairs, the out-of-frame alpha sequences they shared showed excess low generation probability.

No donor was unhealthy or non-Caucasian. Trimming took off 0 bases at V and 7 bases at J, with 13 bases between the two ends. Germline V gene lookup returns CDR1 ENHRY and CDR2 SYGVKD. The CDR3 contains 15 residues. A template switching step contributed a universal primer site, while unique molecular identifiers were present in the cDNA. One entry per CDR3 protein, called by TCRdb with MiXCR from the 5' RACE reads. The sample lists about 660,000 distinct CDR3 sequences, 8.5% to 9% occurring once. This same sample was also part of a study on yellow fever vaccine responses in identical twins.

The J gene is TRBJ1-5, the V gene TRBV10-3; tentative D call: TRBD1 (5 bases). This receptor was obtained from a woman aged 18-29 years in good health. Specimen: PBMCs. The CDR3 DNA follows: TGTGCCATCAGTGAGTCGGGCAGGGAAGGACAGCCCCAGCATTTT. Its translation is CAISESGREGQPQHF.